One T cell receptor (beta chain) is described in this entry. These data come from a study of blood T cell repertoires in COVID-19. J gave up 1 base and V 5 bases, and 11 bases lay outside the gene matches. Per germline, CDR1 MNHEY and CDR2 SMNVEV (reference sequence). The CDR3 sequence is 17 residues long. Assay used: immunoSEQ multiplex PCR; TCRdb lists only in-frame clones, some missing. Of 85,000 to 90,000 clones listed, 79% are singletons. Sequencing was carried out using peripheral blood. This sequence joins TRBV27 and TRBJ2-5; TRBD2 agrees at 9 bases. The TCR originated in a man between 65 and 85 years old with acute or convalescent COVID-19. DNA of the CDR3: TGTGCCAGCAGTCCCCCTGGGCGGGGGGGGATCCAAGAGACCCAGTACTTC. Its translation is CASSPPGRGGIQETQYF.